This TCR beta chain stems from a study of regulatory T cells in long-lasting Graves disease. Construction of TCR beta libraries relied on iRepertoire HTBI primers and on Arm-PCR targeting CDR3 regions. TCRdb re-called the multiplex PCR reads with MiXCR, one entry per CDR3 protein. The sample lists a few hundred thousand distinct CDR3 sequences, 20% to 30% occurring once. The study's findings and limits: Newly diagnosed Graves' patients exceeded persistent ones in TCR diversity.

Comment on this clonotype: The target antigen is unknown.

V was clipped by 4 bases and J by 4 bases, with 10 bases between them. The CDR3 is 13 residues long. From germline, CDR1 is KGHSH and CDR2 LQKENI. Sample time point: persistent/refractory GD, antithyroid drugs over 5 years with positive TRAb. With RNA extracted from PBMCs as input, the TCR library was made. The rearrangement joins TRBV18 to TRBJ1-1, with D perhaps matching TRBD1 (5 bases). Sequencing used peripheral blood mononuclear cells (PBMCs), obtained when the disease was refractory, from a patient treated with antithyroid drugs. This TCR was sampled from a female donor with Graves disease. The CDR3: CASSQSGFTEAFF. In DNA form, the CDR3 reads TGTGCCAGCTCACAATCAGGGTTCACTGAAGCTTTCTTT.